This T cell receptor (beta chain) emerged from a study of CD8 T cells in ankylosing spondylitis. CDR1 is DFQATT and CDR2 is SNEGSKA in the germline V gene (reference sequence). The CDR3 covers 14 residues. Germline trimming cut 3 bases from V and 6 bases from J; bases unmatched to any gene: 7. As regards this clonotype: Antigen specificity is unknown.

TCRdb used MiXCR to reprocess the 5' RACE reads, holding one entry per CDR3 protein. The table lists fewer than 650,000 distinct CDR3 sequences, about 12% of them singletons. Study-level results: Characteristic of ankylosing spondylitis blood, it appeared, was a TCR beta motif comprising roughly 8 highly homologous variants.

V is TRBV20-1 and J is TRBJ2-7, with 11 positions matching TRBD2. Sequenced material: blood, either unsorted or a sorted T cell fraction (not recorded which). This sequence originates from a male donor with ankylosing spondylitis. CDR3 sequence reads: CSASPSGRTPEQYV. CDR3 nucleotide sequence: TGCAGTGCTAGTCCTAGCGGGAGGACTCCCGAGCAGTACGTC.